Below, 30 T cell receptor beta chains from the same sample are listed, as sequenced in a study of blood T cell repertoires in COVID-19. The assay was immunoSEQ multiplex PCR, and TCRdb's table has in-frame clones only and misses some. This table holds around 140,000 clones, approximately 90% found once. The sample taken for sequencing was peripheral blood. These receptors originate from a man between 60 and 70 years old with active or convalescent COVID-19.

The chain links TRBV4-1 to TRBJ2-7, with 7 bases identical to TRBD1. The CDR3 is made up of 12 amino acids. Germline V CDR1 and CDR2: MGHRA, YSYEKL. J gave up 6 bases and V 5 bases, and 4 bases lay outside the gene matches. In DNA, the CDR3 is TGCGCCAGCAGCATCCGGGACAGCGAGCAGTACTTC. Amino acid sequence: CASSIRDSEQYF.

The chain is built from TRBV9 and TRBJ2-1, with 7 bases lining up with TRBD1. The CDR3 extends over 11 amino acids. The V gene's germline CDR1 is SGDLS and CDR2 YYNGEE. Trimming took 4 bases from V and 9 from J; bases not matched to a gene: 1. CDR3 loop: CASSRDSEQFF. Written as DNA, the CDR3 is TGTGCCAGCAGCCGGGACAGTGAGCAGTTCTTC.

The V and J genes are TRBV2 and TRBJ2-5; the D is unclear. CDR1 SNHLY and CDR2 FYNNEI come from the germline V gene. Trimming cost V 0 bases and J 4 bases, with 9 bases left between them. CDR3 size: 14 residues. CDR3: CASSEAGVGETQYF. DNA of the CDR3: TGTGCCAGCAGTGAAGCTGGAGTAGGAGAGACCCAGTACTTC. Complete variable domain (other parts from reference TRBV2 and TRBJ2-5): EPEVTQTPSHQVTQMGQEVILRCVPISNHLYFYWYRQILGQKVEFLVSFYNNEISEKSEIFDDQFSVERPDGSNFTLKIRSTKLEDSAMYFCASSEAGVGETQYFGPGTRLLVL.

The CDR3 region is CASRDRTSSPDTQYF. Here the CDR3 DNA reads TGTGCCAGCAGGGACCGGACTAGCTCCCCAGATACGCAGTATTTT. The V and J genes are TRBV5-4 and TRBJ2-3; 8 bases align to TRBD2. J gave up 4 bases and V 5 bases, and 9 bases lay outside the gene matches. This CDR3 comprises 15 residues. Germline V gene sequence: CDR1 SGHNT, CDR2 YYREEE (reference sequence).

V usage is TRBV5-6 and J usage is TRBJ2-5, with D possibly being TRBD2 (5 bases). Germline V CDR1 and CDR2: SGHDT, YYEEEE. The CDR3 is 16 amino acids. V was pared by 1 base and J by 7 bases, with 20 bases between. CDR3 protein: CASSLKTLVRERTQYF. DNA of the CDR3: TGTGCCAGCAGCTTGAAAACGTTGGTAAGGGAGAGGACCCAGTACTTC.

V and J are TRBV5-6 and TRBJ2-3, with 11 bases fitting TRBD2. The CDR3 consists of 17 residues. The germline V gene encodes CDR1 SGHDT and CDR2 YYEEEE. V shed 3 bases and J 0 bases; nucleotides not matched to a gene: 6. The chain's CDR3 is CASSSTSGGLSTDTQYF. The CDR3 nucleotides read TGTGCCAGCAGCTCTACTAGCGGGGGCCTTAGCACAGATACGCAGTATTTT.

The gene calls are TRBV3-1 (or the pseudogene TRBV3-2) and TRBJ2-1, with 7 bases matching TRBD2. Trimming at V came to 4 bases and at J to 5 bases, leaving 8 bases not matched to a gene. The germline V gene encodes CDR1 LGHDT and CDR2 YNNKEL (reference sequence). The CDR3 sequence is 15 residues long. The CDR3 sequence: CASSPYGGNDNEQFF. The CDR3 coding sequence is TGTGCCAGCAGCCCCTACGGGGGGAACGACAATGAGCAGTTCTTC.

The V call is TRBV18, the J call TRBJ1-5; D unresolved. The germline gives CDR1 KGHSH, CDR2 LQKENI. V was cut by 6 bases and J by 5 bases, with 11 bases left in between. The CDR3 covers 13 residues. CDR3 coding DNA: TGTGCCAGCTCGGGCATAGTAGATCAGCCCCAGCATTTT. Translated: CASSGIVDQPQHF.

This sequence joins TRBV6-5 and TRBJ2-1, with 8 bases that match TRBD2. CDR1 MNHEY and CDR2 SVGAGI come from the germline V gene. V was pared by 5 bases and J by 6 bases, with 6 bases of the junction left unmatched. CDR3 length equals 14 residues. CDR3 in amino acids: CASSTPGTSNEQFF. For the CDR3, the DNA is TGTGCCAGCAGTACTCCCGGGACTAGCAATGAGCAGTTCTTC.

The rearrangement links TRBV20-1 to TRBJ2-5; possible D gene TRBD2, 5 bases. CDR3 length: 11 residues. Germline V gene data show CDR1 as DFQATT and CDR2 as SNEGSKA (reference sequence). The V end was cut by 4 bases, the J end by 7 bases, with 10 bases between. This chain's CDR3 is CSAIRDMTQYF. In nucleotides, the CDR3 is TGCAGTGCTATTCGGGATATGACCCAGTACTTC.

The J gene is TRBJ2-5, the V gene TRBV10-3; 9 bases line up with TRBD2. CDR3 size: 16 residues. CDR1 ENHRY and CDR2 SYGVKD come from the germline V gene. With V trimmed by 2 bases and J by 2 bases, 6 bases remained unmatched. The CDR3 reads CAISELGSGGQETQYF. As DNA, the CDR3 is TGTGCCATCAGTGAGCTTGGTAGCGGGGGACAAGAGACCCAGTACTTC.

This clone was seen only once. J is TRBJ1-4 and V is TRBV18; 9 bases are shared with TRBD1. J gave up 7 bases and V 3 bases, and 3 bases lay outside the gene matches. Germline V CDR1 and CDR2: KGHSH, LQKENI. This CDR3 comprises 14 residues. The CDR3 protein is CASSPGQGSEKLFF. The CDR3 region has the DNA TGTGCCAGCTCACCGGGACAGGGTTCTGAAAAACTGTTTTTT.

V is TRBV19 and J is TRBJ1-1, with 8 nucleotides matching TRBD1. The CDR3 contains 15 residues. The junction had 11 bases not matched to a gene; V was cut back by 6 bases and J by 5 bases. The germline gives CDR1 LNHDA, CDR2 SQIVND (reference sequence). The CDR3 bases are TGTGCCAGTAGCGGCGCAGGGGGCGCGGGGACTGAAGCTTTCTTT. It specifies CASSGAGGAGTEAFF. The entire variable domain, with the rest obtained from reference TRBV19 and TRBJ1-1, is as follows: DGGITQSPKYLFRKEGQNVTLSCEQNLNHDAMYWYRQDPGQGLRLIYYSQIVNDFQKGDIAEGYSVSREKKESFPLTVTSAQKNPTAFYLCASSGAGGAGTEAFFGQGTRLTVV.

This chain joins TRBV2 and TRBJ2-2, with 7 bases lining up with TRBD1. This CDR3 comprises 14 residues. The J segment lost 4 bases and the V segment lost 4 bases, leaving 3 bases of the junction unmatched. Germline values: CDR1 SNHLY, CDR2 FYNNEI. This CDR3 reads CASSGGQITGELFF. The CDR3 coding sequence is TGTGCCAGCAGTGGGGGACAGATCACCGGGGAGCTGTTTTTT.

The chain uses TRBV4-2 and TRBJ2-5; TRBD2 matches 14 bases. The CDR3 covers 17 residues. V trimming: 1 base; J trimming: 5 bases; junction bases outside the gene matches: 6. The germline V gene encodes CDR1 LGHNA and CDR2 YNFKEQ. The CDR3 DNA reads TGTGCCAGCAGCCAAGCGGGGACTAGCGGGGGCGGTGAGACCCAGTACTTC. Its protein product is CASSQAGTSGGGETQYF.

The gene calls are TRBV7-2 and TRBJ1-6, with 7 bases matching TRBD1. This CDR3 spans 15 amino acids. Per germline, CDR1 SGHTA and CDR2 FQGNSA. Trimming at V came to 4 bases and at J to 7 bases, leaving 7 bases not matched to a gene. CDR3 nucleotides: TGTGCCAGCAGCTCGACAGGGAGCTTCAATTCACCCCTCCACTTT. It codes for CASSSTGSFNSPLHF.

This chain connects TRBV3-1 (or the pseudogene TRBV3-2) to TRBJ1-2, with a weak D call TRBD1 (5 bases). The CDR3 runs 15 residues. Germline CDR1 is LGHDT and CDR2 is YNNKEL (reference sequence). Trimming left V 3 bases short and J 8 bases short, with 19 bases between. The CDR3 region is CASSHSLGAMRGYTF. The CDR3, as DNA: TGTGCCAGCAGCCATTCCCTAGGGGCGATGCGGGGCTACACCTTC.

This chain connects TRBV5-4 to TRBJ1-1; 7 bases agree with TRBD1. V shed 3 bases, J shed 3 bases, and the junction held 5 bases outside the gene matches. CDR3 size: 14 residues. Germline CDR1 and CDR2: SGHNT and YYREEE (reference sequence). This CDR3 reads CASSSRGLHTEAFF. CDR3 DNA sequence: TGTGCCAGCAGCTCTAGGGGGCTGCACACTGAAGCTTTCTTT.

This chain joins TRBV18 and TRBJ1-1, with 8 bases matching TRBD1. In germline, CDR1 is KGHSH, CDR2 LQKENI. V lost 3 bases to trimming and J lost 1 base; unmatched junction nucleotides: 4. The CDR3 has 15 residues. The CDR3 coding sequence is TGTGCCAGCTCACCGGCAGGGACAGGGAACACTGAAGCTTTCTTT. It codes for CASSPAGTGNTEAFF. Full variable domain (outside the CDR3, taken from reference TRBV18 and TRBJ1-1): NAGVMQNPRHLVRRRGQEARLRCSPMKGHSHVYWYRQLPEEGLKFMVYLQKENIIDESGMPKERFSAEFPKEGPSILRIQQVVRGDSAAYFCASSPAGTGNTEAFFGQGTRLTVV.

The chain joins TRBV7-2 to TRBJ2-7; D gene unclear. V shed 1 base and J shed 3 bases, with 16 bases lying between them. This CDR3 contains 16 residues. Looked up from germline, CDR1 is SGHTA and CDR2 is FQGNSA. CDR3 sequence (DNA): TGTGCCAGCAGCTTAGTACACAGAAAAACTTACTACGAGCAGTACTTC. Its translation: CASSLVHRKTYYEQYF.

CDR3 loop: CASSKQGLNTEAFF. The CDR3 nucleotides are TGTGCCAGCAGCAAACAGGGATTGAACACTGAAGCTTTCTTT. The chain links TRBV2 to TRBJ1-1, with TRBD1 as a possible D gene (6 bases). Germline-derived CDR1 and CDR2 are SNHLY and FYNNEI. The CDR3 contains 14 residues. The V and J ends lost 6 bases and 0 bases respectively, with 11 bases between them.

The sample holds a few counts of this clone. The J gene is TRBJ1-1, the V gene TRBV18; D unclear. The CDR3 totals 14 residues. Trimming left V 3 bases short and J 1 base short, with 9 bases between. Germline CDR1 and CDR2: KGHSH and LQKENI. The CDR3 region has the DNA TGTGCCAGCTCACCCCCCGGGAAGAACACTGAAGCTTTCTTT. Its protein product is CASSPPGKNTEAFF.

The gene calls are TRBV7-3 and TRBJ2-2; 9 bases align to TRBD1. V lost 5 bases and J lost 5; bases outside the gene matches: 15. The CDR3 covers 18 residues. Germline V gene sequence: CDR1 SGHTA, CDR2 FQGTGA. The CDR3 region has the DNA TGTGCCAGCAGCCCTAACACCGGGACAGGGAGGCGGACCGGGGAGCTGTTTTTT. It translates to CASSPNTGTGRRTGELFF.

The chain joins TRBV6-5 to TRBJ2-1; no reliable D call. This CDR3 has 13 residues. Germline V gene sequence: CDR1 MNHEY, CDR2 SVGAGI. V dropped 5 bases and J dropped 6 bases, with 11 bases sitting between them. CDR3 DNA: TGTGCCAGCAGTCGAAGTCCTAGCAATGAGCAGTTCTTC. It translates to CASSRSPSNEQFF.

The rearrangement uses TRBV9 and TRBJ2-2, with 8 bases identical to TRBD1. Germline assignment: CDR1 SGDLS and CDR2 YYNGEE. There are 17 residues in the CDR3. J lost 7 bases, V lost 7 bases, and 18 bases had no gene match. CDR3 protein: CASSLGWQGARSGELFF. In DNA form, the CDR3 reads TGTGCCAGCTCTCTTGGGTGGCAGGGGGCGCGTAGCGGGGAGCTGTTTTTT.

The chain combines TRBV2 with TRBJ1-2; tentative D call: TRBD1 (6 bases). Per germline, CDR1 SNHLY and CDR2 FYNNEI. V shed 0 bases and J shed 6 bases, with 17 bases lying between them. The CDR3 spans 16 residues. CDR3 protein: CASSEARWGQQHGYTF. The DNA for the CDR3 is TGTGCCAGCAGTGAAGCTAGGTGGGGGCAGCAGCATGGCTACACCTTC.

The chain links TRBV6-5 to TRBJ2-5; 10 bases are shared with TRBD1. The CDR3 extends over 14 amino acids. In germline, CDR1 is MNHEY, CDR2 SVGAGI. J was trimmed by 5 bases and V by 6 bases; bases with no gene match: 6. CDR3 DNA sequence: TGTGCCAGCAGGCAGACAGGGGGCAGGGAGACCCAGTACTTC. Protein sequence: CASRQTGGRETQYF.

V gene TRBV4-2 combines with J gene TRBJ1-5; weak D call: TRBD1 (5 bases). The CDR3 runs 15 residues. From germline, CDR1 is LGHNA and CDR2 YNFKEQ. Trimming cost V 2 bases and J 0 bases, with 8 bases left between them. CDR3 sequence (DNA): TGTGCCAGCAGCCAAAACAGGTATAGCAATCAGCCCCAGCATTTT. Translating it yields CASSQNRYSNQPQHF.

V gene TRBV4-3 combines with J gene TRBJ2-1; 11 bases match TRBD2. The CDR3 sequence is 15 residues long. Germline trimming cut 1 base from V and 6 bases from J; bases unmatched to any gene: 2. Germline V gene lookup returns CDR1 LGHNA and CDR2 YSLEER. The CDR3 spells CASSQVAGGPNEQFF. As DNA, the CDR3 is TGCGCCAGCAGCCAAGTAGCGGGGGGGCCCAATGAGCAGTTCTTC.

This clone appeared a single time. J is TRBJ1-4 and V is TRBV5-5, with D maybe TRBD1 (5 bases). The CDR3 consists of 15 residues. Germline-derived CDR1 and CDR2 are SGHKS and YYEKEE (reference sequence). V lost 2 bases and J lost 8, with 16 bases in between. CDR3 residues: CASSFSGRALEKLFF. The CDR3 DNA sequence: TGTGCCAGCAGCTTTAGTGGCAGGGCCCTCGAAAAACTGTTTTTT.